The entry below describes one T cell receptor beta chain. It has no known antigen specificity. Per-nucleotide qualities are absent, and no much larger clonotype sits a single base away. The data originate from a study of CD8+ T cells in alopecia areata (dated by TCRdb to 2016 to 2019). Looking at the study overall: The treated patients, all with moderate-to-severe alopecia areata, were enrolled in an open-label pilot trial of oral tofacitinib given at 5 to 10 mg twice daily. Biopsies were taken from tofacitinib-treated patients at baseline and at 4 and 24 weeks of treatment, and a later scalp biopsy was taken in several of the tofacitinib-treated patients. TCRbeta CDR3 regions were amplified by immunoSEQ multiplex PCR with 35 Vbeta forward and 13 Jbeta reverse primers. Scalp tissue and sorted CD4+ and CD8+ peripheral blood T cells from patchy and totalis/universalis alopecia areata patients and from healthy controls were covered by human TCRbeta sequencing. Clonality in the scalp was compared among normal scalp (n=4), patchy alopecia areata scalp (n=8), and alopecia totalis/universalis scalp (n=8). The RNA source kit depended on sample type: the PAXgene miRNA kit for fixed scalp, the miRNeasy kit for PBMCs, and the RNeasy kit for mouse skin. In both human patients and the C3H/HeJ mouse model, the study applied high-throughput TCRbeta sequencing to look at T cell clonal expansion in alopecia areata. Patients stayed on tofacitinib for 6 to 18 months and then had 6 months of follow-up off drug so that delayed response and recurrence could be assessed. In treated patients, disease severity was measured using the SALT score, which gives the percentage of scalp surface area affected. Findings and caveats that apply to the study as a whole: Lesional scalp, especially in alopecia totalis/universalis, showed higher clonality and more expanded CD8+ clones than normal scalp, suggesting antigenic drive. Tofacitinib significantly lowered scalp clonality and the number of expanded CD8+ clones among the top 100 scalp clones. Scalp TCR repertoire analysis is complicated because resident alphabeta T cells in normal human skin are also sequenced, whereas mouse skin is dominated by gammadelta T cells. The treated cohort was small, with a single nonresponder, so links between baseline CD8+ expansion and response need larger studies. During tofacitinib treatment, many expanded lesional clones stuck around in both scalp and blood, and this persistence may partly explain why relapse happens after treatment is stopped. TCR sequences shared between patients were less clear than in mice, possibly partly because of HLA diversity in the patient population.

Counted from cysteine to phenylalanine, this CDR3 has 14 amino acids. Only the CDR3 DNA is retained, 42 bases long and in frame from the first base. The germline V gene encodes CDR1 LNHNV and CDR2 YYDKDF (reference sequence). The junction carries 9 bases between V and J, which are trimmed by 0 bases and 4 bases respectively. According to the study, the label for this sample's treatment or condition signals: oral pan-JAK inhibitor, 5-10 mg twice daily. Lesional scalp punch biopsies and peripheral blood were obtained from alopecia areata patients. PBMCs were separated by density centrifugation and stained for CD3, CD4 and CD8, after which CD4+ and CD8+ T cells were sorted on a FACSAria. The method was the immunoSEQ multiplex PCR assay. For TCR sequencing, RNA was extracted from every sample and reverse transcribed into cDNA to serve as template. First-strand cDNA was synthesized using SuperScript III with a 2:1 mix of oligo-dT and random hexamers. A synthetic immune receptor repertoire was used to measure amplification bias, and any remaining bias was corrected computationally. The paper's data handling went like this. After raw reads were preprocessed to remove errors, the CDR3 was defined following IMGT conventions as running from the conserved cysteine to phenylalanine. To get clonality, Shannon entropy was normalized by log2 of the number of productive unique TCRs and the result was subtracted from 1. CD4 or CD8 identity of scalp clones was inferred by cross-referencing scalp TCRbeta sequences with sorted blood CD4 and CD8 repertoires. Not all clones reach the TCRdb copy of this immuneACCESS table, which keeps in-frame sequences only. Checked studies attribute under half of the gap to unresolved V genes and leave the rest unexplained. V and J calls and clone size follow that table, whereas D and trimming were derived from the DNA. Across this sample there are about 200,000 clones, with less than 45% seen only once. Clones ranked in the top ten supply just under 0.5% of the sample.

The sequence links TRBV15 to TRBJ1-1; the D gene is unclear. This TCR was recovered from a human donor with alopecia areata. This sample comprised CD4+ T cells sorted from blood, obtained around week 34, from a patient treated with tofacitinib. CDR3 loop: CATSREVGGTEAFF. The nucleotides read TGTGCCACCAGCAGAGAGGTGGGTGGCACTGAAGCTTTCTTT.